This T cell receptor (beta chain) comes out of a study of T cells in Graves' hyperthyroidism and ophthalmopathy. Points from the study as a whole: Blood held most thyroid clonotypes expanded above 0.001 frequency. Model-based prediction identified ophthalmopathy a median around 6.5 months prior to its onset.

About this clonotype: Antigen specificity is unknown.

Amplified regions were TCR beta CDR3 sequences from RNA transcripts. With the HTBI primer set, the TCR CDR3 went through a first round of RT-PCR. One entry per CDR3 protein, called by TCRdb with MiXCR from the multiplex PCR reads. The data hold about 400,000 distinct CDR3 sequences, with 13% observed a single time. Graves' hyperthyroidism qualified as stable when ophthalmopathy did not progress within 18 months. Cells are PBMCs isolated from over 7.5 ml of fresh blood. The source of this sequence is a woman aged 18-35 years with Graves' hyperthyroidism. Material for sequencing was blood.

The CDR3 region has the DNA TGTGCCAGCAGCCCGGGACTAGACCCCTTAGAGCAGTACTTC. It translates to CASSPGLDPLEQYF. J is TRBJ2-7 and V is TRBV11-3, with 8 bases identical to TRBD2. The CDR3 covers 14 residues. Germline CDR1 and CDR2: SGHNT and YENEEA. Trimming took 5 bases from V and 7 from J; bases not matched to a gene: 10.